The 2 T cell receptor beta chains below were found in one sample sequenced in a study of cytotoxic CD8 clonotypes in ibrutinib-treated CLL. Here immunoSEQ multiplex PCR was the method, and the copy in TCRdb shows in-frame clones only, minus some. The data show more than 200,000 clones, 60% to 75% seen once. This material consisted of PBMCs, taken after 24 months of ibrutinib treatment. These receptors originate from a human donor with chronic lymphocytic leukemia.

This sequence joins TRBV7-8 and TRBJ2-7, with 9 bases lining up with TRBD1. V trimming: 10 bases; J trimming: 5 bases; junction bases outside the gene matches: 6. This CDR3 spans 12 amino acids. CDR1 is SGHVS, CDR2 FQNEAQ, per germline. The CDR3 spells CAIRDRVHEQYF. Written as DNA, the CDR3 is TGTGCCATCCGGGACAGGGTCCACGAGCAGTACTTC.

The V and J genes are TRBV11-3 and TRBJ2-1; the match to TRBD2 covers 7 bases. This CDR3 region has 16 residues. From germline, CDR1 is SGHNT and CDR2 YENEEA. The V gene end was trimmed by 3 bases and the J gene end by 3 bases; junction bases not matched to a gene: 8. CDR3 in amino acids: CASSLSSGGYYNEQFF. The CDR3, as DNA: TGTGCCAGCAGCTTGTCTAGCGGTGGGTACTACAATGAGCAGTTCTTC.